The 32 T cell receptor beta chains presented below share a single source sample, sequenced in a study of T-cell reconstitution after alpha-beta-depleted transplantation in children. Unique molecular identifiers were used to barcode this TCRbeta library. One entry per CDR3 protein results from TCRdb running MiXCR on the PCR reads. The data show about 410,000 distinct CDR3 sequences, over 20% seen once. The starting material was PBMCs from the stem cell graft donor, obtained from the stem cell graft. Receptors originate from a human donor who donated a stem cell graft to a child with acute myeloid leukemia.

This sequence joins TRBV24-1 and TRBJ2-7; TRBD1 aligns across 9 bases. Germline V gene sequence: CDR1 KGHDR, CDR2 SFDVKD. The J segment lost 6 bases and the V segment lost 5 bases, leaving 7 bases of the junction unmatched. The CDR3 consists of 14 residues. DNA for the CDR3: TGTGCCACCAGTGGAGCCGGGACAGGGTCCGAGCAGTACTTC. Translated, it gives CATSGAGTGSEQYF.

In this sample, this clonotype turned up many times. The chain has TRBV7-6 and TRBJ2-1; perhaps TRBD2 as D (6 bases). From germline, CDR1 is SGHVS and CDR2 FNYEAQ. Trimming left V 1 base short and J 4 bases short, with 14 bases between. The CDR3 is 16 residues long. This CDR3 is CASSLEIGGVYNEQFF. The CDR3 DNA follows: TGTGCCAGCAGCTTAGAGATTGGCGGGGTATACAATGAGCAGTTCTTC.

The gene calls are TRBV6-1 and TRBJ2-1; no firm D call. The V and J ends lost 1 base and 12 bases respectively, with 13 bases between them. The CDR3 consists of 13 residues. From germline, CDR1 is MNHNS and CDR2 SASEGT. For the CDR3, the DNA is TGTGCCAGCAGTGAAGAGGCTGGAAGAGGGCAGTTCTTC. Amino acid sequence: CASSEEAGRGQFF.

The rearrangement links TRBV21-1 to TRBJ2-1; the tabulated D call, TRBD2, remains unverified against the DNA. TRBV21-1 is deemed a pseudogene. The CDR3 totals 16 residues. CDR3 residues: CASNSLAGGLPNEQFF. The CDR3 DNA follows: TGTGCCAGCAACTCTCTAGCGGGAGGGCTCCCCAATGAGCAGTTCTTC.

The gene calls are TRBV12-3 or TRBV12-4 and TRBJ2-3; 9 bases agree with TRBD2. The CDR3 totals 16 residues. Trimming cost V 6 bases and J 7 bases; bases outside gene matches: 14. Here the CDR3 reads CASRVSPSGRWYTQYF. The CDR3 DNA is TGTGCCAGCAGGGTTAGTCCCAGCGGGAGGTGGTATACGCAGTATTTT.

The table lists this clonotype with a few counts. This chain uses TRBV20-1 with TRBJ2-1; TRBD2 matches at 7 bases. Germline CDR1 and CDR2: DFQATT and SNEGSKA (reference sequence). The V and J ends lost 0 bases and 2 bases, in that order; junction bases with no gene match: 7. The CDR3 is 16 residues long. CDR3 sequence: CSARDISGTTYNEQFF. CDR3 DNA sequence: TGCAGTGCTAGAGATATAAGCGGGACGACCTACAATGAGCAGTTCTTC.

At least ten counts were recorded for this clonotype. The V gene is TRBV15, the J gene TRBJ2-2; 9 nucleotides align to TRBD1. J gave up 6 bases and V 5 bases, and 10 bases lay outside the gene matches. This CDR3 region has 16 residues. Germline CDR1 LNHNV, CDR2 YYDKDF (reference sequence). CDR3 region: CATSPRTGEISGELFF. The CDR3 DNA sequence: TGTGCCACCAGCCCTCGGACAGGGGAAATTTCCGGGGAGCTGTTTTTT. The variable domain in full, with the rest retrieved from reference TRBV15 and TRBJ2-2, is DAMVIQNPRYQVTQFGKPVTLSCSQTLNHNVMYWYQQKSSQAPKLLFHYYDKDFNNEADTPDNFQSRRPNTSFCFLDIRSPGLGDTAMYLCATSPRTGEISGELFFGEGSRLTVL.

The CDR3 nucleotides read TGCGCCAGCGAGACGGACTACTACGAGCAGTACTTC. Its protein product is CASETDYYEQYF. This rearrangement joins TRBV5-1 to TRBJ2-7, with D perhaps TRBD2 (6 bases). The CDR3 runs 12 residues. CDR1 is SGHRS and CDR2 is YFSETQ in the germline V gene. Trimming cost V 7 bases and J 3 bases, with 11 bases left between them. The full variable domain, in which reference TRBV5-1 and TRBJ2-7 provide the parts outside the CDR3, is KAGVTQTPRYLIKTRGQQVTLSCSPISGHRSVSWYQQTPGQGLQFLFEYFSETQRNKGNFPGRFSGRQFSNSRSEMNVSTLELGDSALYLCASETDYYEQYFGPGTRLTVT.

Here the CDR3 DNA reads TGTGCCAGCAGTCGACGATCGACAGGGGATGAGACCCAGTACTTC. It yields the protein CASSRRSTGDETQYF. V gene TRBV12-3 or TRBV12-4 combines with J gene TRBJ2-5; 8 nucleotides agree with TRBD1. CDR3 length: 15 amino acids. The J segment lost 5 bases and the V segment lost 5 bases, leaving 10 bases of the junction unmatched.

This clonotype was recorded a few times. The chain uses TRBV6-5 and TRBJ1-4; 9 positions agree with TRBD1. The CDR3 extends over 14 amino acids. The germline V gene has CDR1 MNHEY and CDR2 SVGAGI. J lost 4 bases, V lost 7 bases, and 4 bases had no gene match. CDR3 region: CASTLTGGNEKLFF. Written as DNA, the CDR3 is TGTGCCAGCACCCTGACAGGGGGTAATGAAAAACTGTTTTTT.

This clonotype has more than one count but fewer than ten. The genes are TRBV6-2 or TRBV6-3 and TRBJ2-3, with D tentatively TRBD2 (6 bases). The CDR3 spans 14 residues. The germline V gene has CDR1 MNHEY and CDR2 SVGEGT. The V end was cut by 7 bases, the J end by 3 bases, with 14 bases between. CDR3: CASIGAGPTDTQYF. DNA of the CDR3: TGTGCCAGCATCGGCGCGGGGCCGACAGATACGCAGTATTTT.

The genes are TRBV24-1 and TRBJ2-1, with D hard to call. Germline CDR1 and CDR2: KGHDR and SFDVKD. V was trimmed by 7 bases and J by 9 bases, leaving 12 bases between them. The CDR3 length is 12 residues. CDR3 DNA: TGTGCCACCAGCGACGCAGTTGTTGAGCAGTTCTTC. Protein sequence: CATSDAVVEQFF.

The chain combines TRBV5-1 with TRBJ2-7, with TRBD1 matching over 10 bases. The CDR3 totals 16 residues. Trimming removed 2 bases from V and 3 bases from J; junction bases left unmatched: 8. The germline V gene encodes CDR1 SGHRS and CDR2 YFSETQ. The CDR3 DNA reads TGCGCCAGCAGCTTTGATACGGGACAGGGGAGCTACGAGCAGTACTTC. Translated: CASSFDTGQGSYEQYF.

This clonotype has at least ten counts. The V gene is TRBV20-1, the J gene TRBJ1-4, with D perhaps matching TRBD1 (5 bases). The ends were cut back, 1 base at V and 0 bases at J, with 6 bases in the middle. CDR1 and CDR2 (germline): DFQATT, SNEGSKA (reference sequence). The CDR3 contains 14 residues. The CDR3 DNA follows: TGCAGTGCTAGAGCAGGGACAACTAATGAAAAACTGTTTTTT. Protein sequence: CSARAGTTNEKLFF.

This clonotype was counted ten times or more. CDR3 residues: CASSLGGDGSPLHF. The CDR3, as DNA: TGTGCCAGCAGTTTAGGCGGGGATGGCTCACCCCTCCACTTT. The V call is TRBV12-3 or TRBV12-4, the J call TRBJ1-6; D gene uncertain. The CDR3 contains 14 residues. Trimming removed 1 base from V and 10 bases from J, with 11 bases in between.

The rearrangement links TRBV4-2 to TRBJ2-4; possibly TRBD1 for D (6 bases). This CDR3 region has 14 residues. Germline CDR1 LGHNA, CDR2 YNFKEQ. Trimming pared 4 bases from V and 3 bases from J, leaving 10 bases between. CDR3 region: CASSLAGDKNIQYF. CDR3 in DNA: TGTGCCAGCAGCCTCGCAGGGGACAAAAACATTCAGTACTTC.

This rearrangement joins TRBV28 to TRBJ2-5, with 9 bases that match TRBD2. Germline V lookup: CDR1 MDHEN, CDR2 SYDVKM. There are 14 residues in the CDR3. The V gene end was trimmed by 5 bases and the J gene end by 5 bases; junction bases not matched to a gene: 6. The DNA for the CDR3 is TGTGCCAGCAGTACGTATAGCGGGAGTGAGACCCAGTACTTC. Protein product: CASSTYSGSETQYF.

The chain combines TRBV20-1 with TRBJ2-7, with D perhaps TRBD2 (5 bases). Germline lookup yields CDR1 DFQATT and CDR2 SNEGSKA (reference sequence). The CDR3 contains 15 residues. Trimming took 7 bases from V and 3 from J, leaving 22 bases between them. For the CDR3, the DNA is TGCAGTGTCTCAGGTGGCGGCGACGGAGGCTACGAGCAGTACTTC. This sequence encodes CSVSGGGDGGYEQYF.

This clonotype was recorded many times. The rearrangement links TRBV29-1 to TRBJ2-7; TRBD2 is a possible D gene (6 bases). CDR3 length: 14 amino acids. V was shortened by 5 bases and J by 7 bases, with 21 bases between the two germline ends. The germline V gene has CDR1 SQVTM and CDR2 ANQGSEA. The CDR3 spells CSVSAVSGVGEQYF. The CDR3 nucleotides are TGCAGCGTTTCCGCAGTTTCGGGAGTAGGAGAGCAGTACTTC.

The chain links TRBV12-3 or TRBV12-4 to TRBJ2-1; D possibly corresponds to TRBD2 (6 bases). The CDR3 runs to 15 residues. V dropped 6 bases and J dropped 0 bases, with 12 bases sitting between them. DNA of the CDR3: TGTGCCAGCAGGTTGACTAGGAGCTCCTACAATGAGCAGTTCTTC. This sequence encodes CASRLTRSSYNEQFF.

This clonotype showed up just a few times. This chain joins TRBV29-1 and TRBJ1-2; 12 bases are a match to TRBD1. V trimming: 4 bases; J trimming: 8 bases; junction bases outside the gene matches: 2. Germline lookup yields CDR1 SQVTM and CDR2 ANQGSEA. The CDR3 length is 12 residues. DNA of the CDR3: TGCAGCGTTGGGGACAGGGGGCAGGGCTACACCTTC. Translated: CSVGDRGQGYTF.

This clonotype was counted between two and nine times. V usage is TRBV12-3 or TRBV12-4 and J usage is TRBJ2-4; perhaps TRBD2 as D (7 bases). The CDR3 has 15 residues. V lost 6 bases to trimming and J lost 2 bases, with 14 bases between them. The CDR3 DNA follows: TGTGCCAGCAGCCCGGCGGGGGCGTCCAAAAACATTCAGTACTTC. Residues: CASSPAGASKNIQYF.

In this sample, this clonotype turned up a few times. The junction differs from germline at one of its ends, possibly a read error. The chain couples TRBV28 to TRBJ2-7, with D perhaps matching TRBD2 (6 bases). The germline CDR1 and CDR2 sequences are MDHEN and SYDVKM. CDR3 length: 14 residues. CDR3 sequence reads: CASSKRGLSHEQYF. The CDR3 DNA sequence: TGTGCCAGCAGTAAACGGGGACTCTCCCACGAGCAGTACTTC.

This clonotype is a singleton in its sample. The chain combines TRBV4-2 with TRBJ2-1, with 7 nucleotides matching TRBD2. Germline lookup yields CDR1 LGHNA and CDR2 YNFKEQ. This CDR3 has 19 amino acids. Unmatched junction bases numbered 13, after V lost 0 bases and J lost 2 bases. This CDR3 reads CASSQDSGGGGRPYNEQFF. In DNA form, the CDR3 reads TGTGCCAGCAGCCAAGATTCCGGGGGTGGCGGGAGACCCTACAATGAGCAGTTCTTC.

Concerning this clonotype itself: With a much larger clone just one base away, this may be a read error. The chain recombines TRBV9 with TRBJ2-1, with 7 bases that match TRBD1. There are 15 residues in the CDR3. Trimming cost V 4 bases and J 0 bases; bases outside gene matches: 4. Germline V gene lookup returns CDR1 SGDLS and CDR2 YYNGEE. CDR3 amino acids: CASSFRDSSYNEQFF. The DNA of the CDR3 is TGTGCCAGCAGCTTCCGGGACAGCTCCTACAATGAGCAGTTCTTC.

This clonotype was seen a handful of times. The chain links TRBV20-1 to TRBJ2-3; 9 positions agree with TRBD1. In germline, CDR1 is DFQATT, CDR2 SNEGSKA (reference sequence). After removal of 2 bases from V and 4 bases from J, the junction contained 10 bases not matched to a gene. This CDR3 contains 16 residues. In nucleotides, the CDR3 is TGCAGTGCTAGACCCGGGACAGGGATGTACGCAGATACGCAGTATTTT. Translated, it gives CSARPGTGMYADTQYF.

This clonotype was observed at least ten times. V and J are TRBV24-1 and TRBJ2-7; the match to TRBD1 covers 7 bases. With 3 bases clipped from V and 5 bases from J, the junction kept 9 bases outside the gene matches. The CDR3 is 15 amino acids. CDR1 and CDR2 (germline): KGHDR, SFDVKD. This CDR3 reads CATSDQKQGFDEQYF. DNA of the CDR3: TGTGCCACCAGTGATCAAAAACAGGGGTTCGACGAGCAGTACTTC.

The chain employs TRBV20-1 and TRBJ2-4; TRBD2 matches at 14 bases. V was pared by 6 bases and J by 3 bases, with 10 bases of the junction left unmatched. The CDR3 covers 17 residues. CDR1 is DFQATT, CDR2 SNEGSKA, per germline (reference sequence). CDR3 in DNA: TGCAGTGCCGGGACTAGCGGGAGACGTGGGGACAAAAACATTCAGTACTTC. Residues: CSAGTSGRRGDKNIQYF.

CDR3 in amino acids: CSAPPGGKYNEQFF. As DNA, the CDR3 is TGCAGTGCTCCACCAGGGGGGAAATACAATGAGCAGTTCTTC. The J gene is TRBJ2-1, the V gene TRBV20-1; D may be TRBD1 (7 bases). Germline V lookup: CDR1 DFQATT, CDR2 SNEGSKA (reference sequence). V dropped 5 bases and J dropped 4 bases, with 15 bases sitting between them. There are 14 residues in the CDR3.

This clonotype has more than one count but fewer than ten. The CDR3 sequence: CASSELAGVEQYF. CDR3 nucleotides: TGTGCCAGCAGTGAACTAGCGGGAGTCGAGCAGTACTTC. This chain joins TRBV2 and TRBJ2-7, with TRBD2 matching 10 bases. J gave up 6 bases and V 2 bases, and 1 base lay outside the gene matches. The CDR3 totals 13 residues. Looked up from germline, CDR1 is SNHLY and CDR2 is FYNNEI.

This chain joins TRBV27 and TRBJ2-7; 8 bases agree with TRBD2. The length of the CDR3 is 15 residues. J lost 2 bases, V lost 2 bases, and 5 bases had no gene match. Looked up from germline, CDR1 is MNHEY and CDR2 is SMNVEV (reference sequence). The DNA for the CDR3 is TGTGCCAGCAGTTTACTAGCGGGCGACACCTACGAGCAGTACTTC. Residues: CASSLLAGDTYEQYF.

This clonotype turned up a few times. The chain joins TRBV20-1 to TRBJ2-1; 11 nucleotides match TRBD2. This CDR3 region has 16 residues. Germline trimming cut 3 bases from V and 3 bases from J; bases unmatched to any gene: 7. Looked up from germline, CDR1 is DFQATT and CDR2 is SNEGSKA (reference sequence). This CDR3 reads CSARTRLAGFYNEQFF. CDR3 DNA sequence: TGCAGTGCTAGGACTAGACTAGCGGGATTCTACAATGAGCAGTTCTTC.